This TCR beta chain was documented in a study of blood T cells in healthy people across ages. Study-wide points: The study found TCR beta diversity correlated strongly with naive T cell percentage. Older individuals had lower TCR beta diversity per million T cells (the decline was roughly linear).

A minimum of 7 million PBMCs was isolated per sample. Total RNA was extracted at no less than 5 micrograms per sample. With regard to this clonotype: The antigen is unknown.

The CDR3 sequence is 13 residues long. The germline V and J ends were trimmed by 1 base and 13 bases, with 14 bases remaining between them. Germline loops: CDR1 MGHRA, CDR2 YSYEKL. Alongside a J-beta primer mix, a sample-barcoded 5' primer served in a second PCR lasting about 6 to 11 cycles. Each CDR3 protein gets one entry after TCRdb re-called the 5' RACE reads with MiXCR. The sample has 1.5 million or so distinct CDR3 sequences; about 43% are singletons. The sequenced sample was blood. The chain uses TRBV4-1 and TRBJ2-4; D unresolved. The sequence came from a woman aged 18 to 35 in good health. The CDR3 loop reads CASSQVGYELQYF. The CDR3 nucleotides read TGCGCCAGCAGCCAAGTCGGTTACGAACTGCAGTACTTC.